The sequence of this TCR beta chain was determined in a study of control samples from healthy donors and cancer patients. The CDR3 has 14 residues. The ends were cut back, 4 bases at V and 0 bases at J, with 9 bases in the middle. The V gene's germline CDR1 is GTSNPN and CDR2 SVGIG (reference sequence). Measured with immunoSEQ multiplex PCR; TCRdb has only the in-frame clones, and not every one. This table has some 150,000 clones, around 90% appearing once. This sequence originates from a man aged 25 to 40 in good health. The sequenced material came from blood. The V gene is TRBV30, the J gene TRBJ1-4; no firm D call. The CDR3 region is CAWTVAATNEKLFF. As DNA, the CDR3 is TGTGCCTGGACCGTTGCAGCAACTAATGAAAAACTGTTTTTT.